This T cell receptor beta chain was sequenced for a study of cytomegalovirus exposure and HLA in healthy donors. The wider study: When 350 to 400 donors were genotyped, roughly 82% of them were found to fall in the Caucasian-associated ancestry cluster.

Germline values: CDR1 GTSNPN, CDR2 SVGIG (reference sequence). V lost 2 bases and J lost 5; bases outside the gene matches: 9. CDR3 length: 16 amino acids. Comment on this clone: As yet, its antigen is unknown.

Regarding the study as a whole: As a later analysis revealed, most CMV-associated TCR beta chains appeared HLA-restricted. A later analysis associated 15,000 to 20,000 TCR beta sequences with HLA alleles at a 0.05 false discovery rate. Despite most TCR sequences being rare, some public TCRs occurred in many donors.

This PCR relied on a set of 60 Vbeta primers and 13 Jbeta primers. The protocol was immunoSEQ multiplex PCR, while the TCRdb copy is restricted to in-frame clones and leaves out a portion. The table lists about 170,000 clones, 80% of them singletons. The rearrangement links TRBV30 to TRBJ2-5, with 12 bases that match TRBD2. The TCR was taken from a male donor in good health and CMV-seronegative. Specimen: PBMCs. The CDR3 sequence is CAWSLLAGGGWETQYF. The CDR3 DNA reads TGTGCCTGGAGTCTACTAGCGGGGGGTGGATGGGAGACCCAGTACTTC.